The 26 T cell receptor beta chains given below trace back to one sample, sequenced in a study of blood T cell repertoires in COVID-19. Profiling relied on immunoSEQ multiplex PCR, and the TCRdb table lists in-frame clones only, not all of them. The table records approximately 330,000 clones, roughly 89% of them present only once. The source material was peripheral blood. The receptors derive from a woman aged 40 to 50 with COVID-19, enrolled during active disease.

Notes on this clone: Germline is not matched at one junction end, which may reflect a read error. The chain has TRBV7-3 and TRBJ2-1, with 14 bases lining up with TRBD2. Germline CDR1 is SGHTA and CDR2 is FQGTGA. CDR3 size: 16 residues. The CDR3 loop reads CASSVTGTSGGNEQFF. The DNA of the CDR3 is TGTGCCAGCAGCGTAACCGGGACTAGCGGGGGAAATGAGCAGTTCTTC.

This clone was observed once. Written as DNA, the CDR3 is TGTGCCAGCAGCCGGGCAGGGGGCCTACGGGACACTGAAGCTTTCTTT. Protein: CASSRAGGLRDTEAFF. V usage is TRBV11-1 and J usage is TRBJ1-1, with 8 bases fitting TRBD1. Germline trimming cut 5 bases from V and 3 bases from J; bases unmatched to any gene: 11. The CDR3 consists of 16 residues. Germline V CDR1 and CDR2: SGHAT, FQDESV (reference sequence).

This chain's CDR3 is CASSYGDSYGYTF. In DNA, the CDR3 is TGTGCCAGCAGTTACGGTGACAGCTATGGCTACACCTTC. V usage is TRBV6-5 and J usage is TRBJ1-2, with D perhaps TRBD1 (5 bases). V was cut by 2 bases and J by 4 bases, with 8 bases left in between. The CDR3 spans 13 residues. Germline V lookup: CDR1 MNHEY, CDR2 SVGAGI.

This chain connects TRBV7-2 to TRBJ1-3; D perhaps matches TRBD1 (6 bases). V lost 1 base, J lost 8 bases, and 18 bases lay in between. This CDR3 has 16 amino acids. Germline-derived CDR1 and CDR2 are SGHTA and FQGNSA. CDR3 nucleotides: TGTGCCAGCAGCTTAGGCGGGGGGGCGCAAAGACACACCATATATTTT. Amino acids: CASSLGGGAQRHTIYF. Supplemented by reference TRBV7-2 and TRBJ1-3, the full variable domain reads GAGVSQSPSNKVTEKGKDVELRCDPISGHTALYWYRQSLGQGLEFLIYFQGNSAPDKSGLPSDRFSAERTGGSVSTLTIQRTQQEDSAVYLCASSLGGGAQRHTIYFGEGSWLTVV.

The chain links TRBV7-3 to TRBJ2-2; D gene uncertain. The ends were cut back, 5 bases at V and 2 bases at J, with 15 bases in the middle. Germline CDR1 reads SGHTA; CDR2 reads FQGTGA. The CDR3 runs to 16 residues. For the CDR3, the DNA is TGTGCCAGCAGCCCACGGTTTAGAGTTAACACCGGGGAGCTGTTTTTT. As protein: CASSPRFRVNTGELFF.

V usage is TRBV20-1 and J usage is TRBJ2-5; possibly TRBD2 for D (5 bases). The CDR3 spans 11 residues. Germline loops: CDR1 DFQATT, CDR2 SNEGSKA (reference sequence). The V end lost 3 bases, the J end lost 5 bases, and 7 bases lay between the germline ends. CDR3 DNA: TGCAGTGCTAGCCAGCGGGAGACCCAGTACTTC. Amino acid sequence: CSASQRETQYF.

DNA for the CDR3: TGTGCCAGCAGCCAAGGAATCACAGGGTCCGGTGGCTACACCTTC. Translation gives CASSQGITGSGGYTF. This chain joins TRBV3-1 (or the pseudogene TRBV3-2) and TRBJ1-2; perhaps TRBD1 as D (6 bases). V was shortened by 1 base and J by 7 bases, with 16 bases between the two germline ends. The CDR3 runs to 15 residues. Germline-derived CDR1 and CDR2 are LGHDT and YNNKEL (reference sequence).

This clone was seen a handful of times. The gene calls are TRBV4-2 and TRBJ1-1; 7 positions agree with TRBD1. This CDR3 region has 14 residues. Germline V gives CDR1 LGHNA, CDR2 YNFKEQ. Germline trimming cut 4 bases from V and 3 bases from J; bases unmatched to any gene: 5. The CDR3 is CASSPPDRDTEAFF. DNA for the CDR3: TGTGCCAGCAGCCCCCCCGACAGGGACACTGAAGCTTTCTTT.

The CDR3 DNA is TGTGCCAGCAGCCCCGACAGGGTGAGCACAGATACGCAGTATTTT. This encodes CASSPDRVSTDTQYF. The rearrangement uses TRBV9 and TRBJ2-3; 7 bases agree with TRBD1. Germline V CDR1 and CDR2: SGDLS, YYNGEE. This CDR3 is built from 15 residues. With V trimmed by 4 bases and J by 0 bases, 5 bases remained unmatched.

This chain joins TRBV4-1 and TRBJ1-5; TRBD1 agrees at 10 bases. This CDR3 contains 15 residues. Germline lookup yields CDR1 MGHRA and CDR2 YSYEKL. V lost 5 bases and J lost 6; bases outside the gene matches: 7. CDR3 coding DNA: TGCGCCAGCAGCTACAGGACAGGGGGGTCTCAGCCCCAGCATTTT. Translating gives CASSYRTGGSQPQHF.

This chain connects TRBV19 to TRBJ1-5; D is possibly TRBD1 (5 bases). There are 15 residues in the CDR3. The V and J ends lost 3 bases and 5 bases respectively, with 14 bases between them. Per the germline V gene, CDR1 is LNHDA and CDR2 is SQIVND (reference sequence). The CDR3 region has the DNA TGTGCCAGTAGTATCTTGGAAGGGGTTGATCAGCCCCAGCATTTT. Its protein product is CASSILEGVDQPQHF.

The DNA of the CDR3 is TGTGCCAGCAGCTTCGGTCCGGACAGTGCAAACACCATATATTTT. This gives the protein CASSFGPDSANTIYF. The chain links TRBV5-6 to TRBJ1-3, with D maybe TRBD1 (6 bases). Trimming removed 2 bases at V and 6 bases at J, with 15 bases between. The CDR3 runs to 15 residues. Germline lookup yields CDR1 SGHDT and CDR2 YYEEEE.

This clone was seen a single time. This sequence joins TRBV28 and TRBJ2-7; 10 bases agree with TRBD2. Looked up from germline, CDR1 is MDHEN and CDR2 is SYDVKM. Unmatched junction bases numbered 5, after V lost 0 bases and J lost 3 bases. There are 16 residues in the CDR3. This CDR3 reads CASSLWRKREGYEQYF. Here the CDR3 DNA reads TGTGCCAGCAGTTTATGGAGGAAGCGGGAGGGCTACGAGCAGTACTTC.

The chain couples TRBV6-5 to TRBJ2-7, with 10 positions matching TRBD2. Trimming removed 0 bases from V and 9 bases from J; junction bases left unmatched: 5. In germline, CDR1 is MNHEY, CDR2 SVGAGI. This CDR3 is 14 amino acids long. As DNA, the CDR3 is TGTGCCAGCAGTTACTCCCTAGCGGGGGCTGTGCAGTACTTC. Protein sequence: CASSYSLAGAVQYF.

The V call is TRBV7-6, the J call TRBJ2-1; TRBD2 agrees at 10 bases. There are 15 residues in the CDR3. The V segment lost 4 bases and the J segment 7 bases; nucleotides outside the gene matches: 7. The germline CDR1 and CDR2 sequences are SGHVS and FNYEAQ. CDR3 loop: CASSYWPSGGNEQFF. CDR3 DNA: TGTGCCAGCAGCTACTGGCCTAGCGGGGGAAATGAGCAGTTCTTC.

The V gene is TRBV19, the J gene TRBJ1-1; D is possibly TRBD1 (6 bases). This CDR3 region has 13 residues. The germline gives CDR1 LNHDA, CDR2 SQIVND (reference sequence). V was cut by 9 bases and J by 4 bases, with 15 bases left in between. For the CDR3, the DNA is TGTGCCAGCAGCGACAGGTACCCCACTGAAGCTTTCTTT. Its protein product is CASSDRYPTEAFF.

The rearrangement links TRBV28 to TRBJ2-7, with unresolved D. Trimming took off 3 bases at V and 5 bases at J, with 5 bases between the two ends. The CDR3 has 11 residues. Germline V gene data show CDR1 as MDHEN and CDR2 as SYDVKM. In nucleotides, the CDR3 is TGTGCCAGCAGTTTGGCCCACGAGCAGTACTTC. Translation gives CASSLAHEQYF.

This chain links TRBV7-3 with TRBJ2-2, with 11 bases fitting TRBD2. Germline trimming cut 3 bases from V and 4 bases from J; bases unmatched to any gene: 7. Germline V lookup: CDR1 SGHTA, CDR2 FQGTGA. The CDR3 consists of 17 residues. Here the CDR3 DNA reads TGTGCCAGCAGCTTGACCGGGACTAGCGGCCCCACCGGGGAGCTGTTTTTT. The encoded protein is CASSLTGTSGPTGELFF.

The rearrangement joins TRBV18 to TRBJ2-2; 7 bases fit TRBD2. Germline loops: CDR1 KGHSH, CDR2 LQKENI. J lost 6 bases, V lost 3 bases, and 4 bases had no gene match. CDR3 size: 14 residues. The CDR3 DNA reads TGTGCCAGCTCACCCTGGACTAGTGCCGGGGAGCTGTTTTTT. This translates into CASSPWTSAGELFF.

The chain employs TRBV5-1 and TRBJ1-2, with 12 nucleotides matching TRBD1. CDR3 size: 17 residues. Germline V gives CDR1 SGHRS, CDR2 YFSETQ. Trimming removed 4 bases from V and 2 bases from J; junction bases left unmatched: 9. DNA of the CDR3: TGCGCCAGCAGCCCCGGGGACAGGGGGCTCGTCAACTATGGCTACACCTTC. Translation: CASSPGDRGLVNYGYTF.

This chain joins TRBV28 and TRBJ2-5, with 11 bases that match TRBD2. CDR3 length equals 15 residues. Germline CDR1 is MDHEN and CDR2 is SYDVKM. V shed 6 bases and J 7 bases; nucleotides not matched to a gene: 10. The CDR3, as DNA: TGTGCCAGCAGCCCAGGGACTAGCGGTTATCGGACCCAGTACTTC. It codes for CASSPGTSGYRTQYF.

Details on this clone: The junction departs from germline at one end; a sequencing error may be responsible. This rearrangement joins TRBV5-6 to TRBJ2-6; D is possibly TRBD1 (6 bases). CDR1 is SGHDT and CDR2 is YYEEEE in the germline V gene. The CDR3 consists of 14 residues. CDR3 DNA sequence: TGTGCCAGCAGCGAATGGGACACGGCCTACGTCCTGACTTTC. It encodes CASSEWDTAYVLTF.

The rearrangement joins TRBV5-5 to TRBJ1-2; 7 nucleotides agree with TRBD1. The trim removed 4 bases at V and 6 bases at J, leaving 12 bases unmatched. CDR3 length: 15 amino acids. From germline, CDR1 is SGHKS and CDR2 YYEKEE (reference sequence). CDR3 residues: CASSHESTGLDGYTF. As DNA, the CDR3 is TGTGCCAGCAGCCACGAATCGACAGGGCTCGATGGCTACACCTTC. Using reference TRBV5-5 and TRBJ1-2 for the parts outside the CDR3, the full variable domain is DAGVTQSPTHLIKTRGQQVTLRCSPISGHKSVSWYQQVLGQGPQFIFQYYEKEERGRGNFPDRFSARQFPNYSSELNVNALLLGDSALYLCASSHESTGLDGYTFGSGTRLTVV.

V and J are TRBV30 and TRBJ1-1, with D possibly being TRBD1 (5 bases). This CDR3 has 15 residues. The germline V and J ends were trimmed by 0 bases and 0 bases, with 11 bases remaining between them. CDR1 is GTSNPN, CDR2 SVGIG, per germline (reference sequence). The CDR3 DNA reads TGTGCCTGGAGTGTTCTTGGGGCGTTGAACACTGAAGCTTTCTTT. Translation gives CAWSVLGALNTEAFF.

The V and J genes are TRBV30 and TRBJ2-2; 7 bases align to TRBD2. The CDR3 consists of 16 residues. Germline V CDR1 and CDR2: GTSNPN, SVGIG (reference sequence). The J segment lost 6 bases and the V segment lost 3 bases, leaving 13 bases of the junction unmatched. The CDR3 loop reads CAWRDWSGTFSGELFF. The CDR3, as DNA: TGTGCCTGGAGAGATTGGAGCGGGACGTTCTCCGGGGAGCTGTTTTTT.

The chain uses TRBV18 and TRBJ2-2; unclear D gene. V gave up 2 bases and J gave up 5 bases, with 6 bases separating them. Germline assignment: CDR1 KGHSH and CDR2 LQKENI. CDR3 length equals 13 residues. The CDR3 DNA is TGTGCCAGCTCACCAGGTCAGACCGGGGAGCTGTTTTTT. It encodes CASSPGQTGELFF.